These 24 T cell receptor beta chains were all obtained from the same sample, sequenced in a study of blood T cell repertoires in COVID-19. TCRdb's table, derived via immunoSEQ multiplex PCR, lists solely in-frame clones and lacks some. The repertoire includes over 150,000 clones, roughly 86% of them detected once, and roughly 2.5% sits in the top ten. The source material was peripheral blood. The source is a woman of 80 years or more with COVID-19, enrolled during active disease.

This clone turned up a few times. The chain joins TRBV7-2 to TRBJ1-5, with TRBD1 matching 9 bases. This CDR3 spans 15 amino acids. CDR1 SGHTA and CDR2 FQGNSA come from the germline V gene. The V and J ends lost 5 bases and 3 bases, in that order; junction bases with no gene match: 5. The CDR3 reads CASSMGQGYNQPQHF. For the CDR3, the DNA is TGTGCCAGCAGCATGGGACAGGGCTACAATCAGCCCCAGCATTTT.

The chain recombines TRBV7-2 with TRBJ1-6; D gene unclear. The V end was cut by 3 bases, the J end by 0 bases, with 3 bases between. This CDR3 comprises 14 residues. Per the germline V gene, CDR1 is SGHTA and CDR2 is FQGNSA. The CDR3 is CASSLSSYNSPLHF. CDR3 coding DNA: TGTGCCAGCAGCTTGAGCTCCTATAATTCACCCCTCCACTTT.

The chain couples TRBV4-2 to TRBJ2-7; 10 positions match TRBD2. The J segment lost 4 bases and the V segment lost 2 bases, leaving 20 bases of the junction unmatched. The CDR3 extends over 20 amino acids. The germline V gene encodes CDR1 LGHNA and CDR2 YNFKEQ. CDR3 sequence (DNA): TGTGCCAGCAGCCAACGGGTATCCGGGGGAGCTAGCGGGAGTGTTTACGAGCAGTACTTC. Its translation: CASSQRVSGGASGSVYEQYF.

This chain uses TRBV5-6 with TRBJ2-2; 9 positions match TRBD2. Trimming removed 3 bases from V and 4 bases from J; junction bases left unmatched: 10. CDR3 size: 17 residues. CDR1 is SGHDT and CDR2 is YYEEEE in the germline V gene. The CDR3 coding sequence is TGTGCCAGCAGCTGGTGGTCCGGTAGCGGGAGCACCGGGGAGCTGTTTTTT. It yields the protein CASSWWSGSGSTGELFF. Based on the CDR3 plus reference TRBV5-6 and TRBJ2-2, the full variable domain is DAGVTQSPTHLIKTRGQQVTLRCSPKSGHDTVSWYQQALGQGPQFIFQYYEEEERQRGNFPDRFSGHQFPNYSSELNVNALLLGDSALYLCASSWWSGSGSTGELFFGEGSRLTVL.

The table lists this clone with a few counts. The V gene is TRBV7-3, the J gene TRBJ2-1; a possible D gene is TRBD2 (6 bases). The CDR3 spans 14 residues. Trimming took off 0 bases at V and 8 bases at J, with 11 bases between the two ends. Looked up from germline, CDR1 is SGHTA and CDR2 is FQGTGA. The CDR3 reads CASSLTGGVDEQFF. CDR3 sequence (DNA): TGTGCCAGCAGCTTAACGGGAGGAGTCGATGAGCAGTTCTTC.

The chain combines TRBV28 with TRBJ1-1; D unclear. V was pared by 7 bases and J by 1 base, with 10 bases between. Germline CDR1 reads MDHEN; CDR2 reads SYDVKM. The CDR3 has 13 residues. CDR3 bases: TGTGCCAGCACCATGCCAGGGAACACTGAAGCTTTCTTT. Amino acids: CASTMPGNTEAFF. The variable domain in full, with the rest retrieved from reference TRBV28 and TRBJ1-1, is DVKVTQSSRYLVKRTGEKVFLECVQDMDHENMFWYRQDPGLGLRLIYFSYDVKMKEKGDIPEGYSVSREKKERFSLILESASTNQTSMYLCASTMPGNTEAFFGQGTRLTVV.

The chain uses TRBV6-2 or TRBV6-3 and TRBJ2-1; 8 nucleotides line up with TRBD1. This CDR3 is 15 amino acids long. The germline V gene has CDR1 MNHEY and CDR2 SVGEGT. Losses at the gene ends were 5 bases for V and 4 bases for J; bases not matched to a gene: 7. As DNA, the CDR3 is TGTGCCAGCAGTCCCGGGACAGGAGGGTACAATGAGCAGTTCTTC. It codes for CASSPGTGGYNEQFF.

The chain carries TRBV7-8 and TRBJ1-1; possible D gene TRBD1, 5 bases. The V end lost 5 bases, the J end lost 10 bases, and 14 bases lay between the germline ends. The CDR3 runs 12 residues. The germline V gene encodes CDR1 SGHVS and CDR2 FQNEAQ. CDR3 residues: CASSLGGESAFF. CDR3 nucleotides: TGTGCCAGCAGCCTGGGGGGGGAGTCAGCTTTCTTT.

The J gene is TRBJ1-5, the V gene TRBV4-3; the match to TRBD1 covers 10 bases. Losses at the gene ends were 0 bases for V and 6 bases for J; bases not matched to a gene: 8. CDR3 length: 17 amino acids. CDR1 LGHNA and CDR2 YSLEER come from the germline V gene. CDR3 nucleotides: TGCGCCAGCAGCCAAGAAGTTGTGGGACAGGGGAGTCAGCCCCAGCATTTT. Its translation: CASSQEVVGQGSQPQHF.

The V call is TRBV5-1, the J call TRBJ1-2, with 9 bases aligning to TRBD1. CDR3 size: 14 residues. V dropped 3 bases and J dropped 6; count of bases not matched to a gene: 6. Germline lookup yields CDR1 SGHRS and CDR2 YFSETQ. CDR3 nucleotides: TGCGCCAGCAGCTGGGACAGGGTGGGAGATGGCTACACCTTC. The encoded protein is CASSWDRVGDGYTF.

The genes are TRBV5-1 and TRBJ1-2, with D maybe TRBD1 (6 bases). The CDR3 is 16 residues long. The V end was cut by 0 bases, the J end by 8 bases, with 20 bases between. Germline V lookup: CDR1 SGHRS, CDR2 YFSETQ. CDR3 sequence reads: CASSLAEPAQGRGYTF. The DNA for the CDR3 is TGCGCCAGCAGCTTGGCCGAACCTGCACAGGGCCGGGGCTACACCTTC.

This clone was counted only a few times. V is TRBV10-3 and J is TRBJ2-3; D possibly corresponds to TRBD2 (5 bases). V was trimmed by 8 bases and J by 6 bases, leaving 18 bases between them. The germline V gene encodes CDR1 ENHRY and CDR2 SYGVKD. The CDR3 totals 14 residues. CDR3 bases: TGTGCCATCGGTGTGGCGGGCCCCACCGATACGCAGTATTTT. It yields the protein CAIGVAGPTDTQYF.

This clone came up once. The DNA for the CDR3 is TGTGCCAGCAGTCGGGAGGTTGACATTCAGTACTTC. It yields the protein CASSREVDIQYF. V usage is TRBV28 and J usage is TRBJ2-4, with TRBD2 identical over 7 bases. The germline V gene encodes CDR1 MDHEN and CDR2 SYDVKM. V lost 5 bases to trimming and J lost 8 bases; unmatched junction nucleotides: 3. The CDR3 extends over 12 amino acids.

This clone was counted a single time. V is TRBV2 and J is TRBJ1-2; 7 nucleotides agree with TRBD1. The CDR3 has 13 amino acids. V shed 3 bases, J shed 6 bases, and the junction held 4 bases outside the gene matches. Looked up from germline, CDR1 is SNHLY and CDR2 is FYNNEI. This CDR3 is CASSDTGANGYTF. For the CDR3, the DNA is TGTGCCAGCAGTGATACAGGGGCCAATGGCTACACCTTC. Drawing the rest from reference TRBV2 and TRBJ1-2, the complete variable domain is EPEVTQTPSHQVTQMGQEVILRCVPISNHLYFYWYRQILGQKVEFLVSFYNNEISEKSEIFDDQFSVERPDGSNFTLKIRSTKLEDSAMYFCASSDTGANGYTFGSGTRLTVV.

The rearrangement links TRBV5-1 to TRBJ2-5; a weak D match, TRBD2 (6 bases). CDR3 length: 13 amino acids. V lost 2 bases, J lost 5 bases, and 10 bases lay in between. Germline loops: CDR1 SGHRS, CDR2 YFSETQ. CDR3 DNA: TGCGCCAGCAGCTTAGGACGGGGGGAGACCCAGTACTTC. This gives the protein CASSLGRGETQYF.

The V and J genes are TRBV5-1 and TRBJ2-3; 9 bases match TRBD1. V gave up 9 bases and J gave up 2 bases; unmatched junction bases: 10. The CDR3 runs to 15 residues. Germline CDR1 and CDR2: SGHRS and YFSETQ. CDR3 loop: CATRRTGAFTDTQYF. The CDR3 DNA sequence: TGCGCCACCCGCCGGACAGGGGCATTCACAGATACGCAGTATTTT.

This clone was detected a few times. The V gene is TRBV12-3 or TRBV12-4, the J gene TRBJ1-2; D unclear. Trimming left V 3 bases short and J 8 bases short, with 13 bases between. This CDR3 has 13 residues. The CDR3 loop is CASSFSPRIGYTF. In DNA form, the CDR3 reads TGTGCCAGCAGTTTTTCCCCCAGGATCGGCTACACCTTC.

V usage is TRBV5-6 and J usage is TRBJ2-7, with TRBD1 matching over 7 bases. This CDR3 is built from 15 residues. Trimming at V came to 2 bases and at J to 4 bases, leaving 9 bases not matched to a gene. Germline CDR1 SGHDT, CDR2 YYEEEE. The CDR3 is CASSFRWTGRYEQYF. The CDR3 DNA reads TGTGCCAGCAGCTTCCGTTGGACAGGTCGGTACGAGCAGTACTTC.

Here the CDR3 reads CASSSLGAGGYEQYF. The CDR3 DNA follows: TGTGCCAGCAGCTCCTTGGGAGCGGGAGGCTACGAGCAGTACTTC. This chain joins TRBV5-6 and TRBJ2-7; 9 positions agree with TRBD2. The germline V gene has CDR1 SGHDT and CDR2 YYEEEE. The ends lost 3 bases at V and 3 bases at J; junction bases unmatched: 7. The CDR3 has 15 residues.

V usage is TRBV5-1 and J usage is TRBJ1-2; TRBD1 might be the D (6 bases). The V gene lost 3 bases and the J gene lost 4 bases, with 19 bases spanning the gap. Germline values: CDR1 SGHRS, CDR2 YFSETQ. The CDR3 spans 16 residues. CDR3 nucleotides: TGCGCCAGCAGCTCGGCCCTGCAGACAGGATCCTATGGCTACACCTTC. This codes for CASSSALQTGSYGYTF.

The chain is built from TRBV5-6 and TRBJ1-5; D remains unclear. The V and J ends lost 3 bases and 1 base respectively, with 11 bases between them. From germline, CDR1 is SGHDT and CDR2 YYEEEE. The CDR3 is 15 residues long. The CDR3 spells CASSSAGMSNQPQHF. The CDR3 DNA follows: TGTGCCAGCAGCTCAGCAGGTATGAGCAATCAGCCCCAGCATTTT. The entire variable domain, with the rest obtained from reference TRBV5-6 and TRBJ1-5, is as follows: DAGVTQSPTHLIKTRGQQVTLRCSPKSGHDTVSWYQQALGQGPQFIFQYYEEEERQRGNFPDRFSGHQFPNYSSELNVNALLLGDSALYLCASSSAGMSNQPQHFGDGTRLSIL.

The CDR3 protein is CASSQPGQTYNEQFF. The CDR3 nucleotides are TGTGCCAGCAGCCAACCGGGACAGACCTACAATGAGCAGTTCTTC. The rearrangement links TRBV7-2 to TRBJ2-1, with 7 bases matching TRBD1. Germline V CDR1 and CDR2: SGHTA, FQGNSA. V lost 5 bases to trimming and J lost 2 bases; unmatched junction nucleotides: 6. The CDR3 length is 15 residues.

V and J are TRBV6-5 and TRBJ2-5, with 9 bases fitting TRBD2. CDR3 length equals 15 residues. Germline V gene sequence: CDR1 MNHEY, CDR2 SVGAGI. The V segment lost 4 bases and the J segment 1 base; nucleotides outside the gene matches: 4. The CDR3 coding sequence is TGTGCCAGCAGTTTAGCGGGAGCGATCCAAGAGACCCAGTACTTC. Its translation: CASSLAGAIQETQYF.

This chain uses TRBV5-1 with TRBJ1-3; D gene uncertain. Germline loops: CDR1 SGHRS, CDR2 YFSETQ. This CDR3 contains 15 residues. Trimming took 4 bases from V and 0 from J, leaving 11 bases between them. In DNA, the CDR3 is TGCGCCAGCAGCCCGACCGGAGACTCTGGAAACACCATATATTTT. Translating gives CASSPTGDSGNTIYF.